The 31 T cell receptor beta chains presented below share a single source sample, sequenced in a study of T cell repertoires in cytomegalovirus infection. TCRdb fed the reads into MiXCR, producing one record per CDR3 protein. The sample carries about half a million distinct CDR3 sequences, around 35% recorded once. These TCRs are of unknown antigen specificity. The sample consisted of cultured PBMCs, taken from culture after CMV antigen stimulation. All receptors derive from a human donor in good health (CMV status not recorded). Some clones in this sample may be carry-over from other donors' samples.

In its sample, this clonotype was seen a few times. CDR3 DNA sequence: TGTGCCAGCAGTTTTAGACAGGGGGGAGGCTACACCTTC. Translated, it gives CASSFRQGGGYTF. V is TRBV6-5 and J is TRBJ1-2; 9 bases align to TRBD1. The ends lost 4 bases at V and 8 bases at J; junction bases unmatched: 5. This CDR3 spans 13 amino acids. Looked up from germline, CDR1 is MNHEY and CDR2 is SVGAGI.

This clonotype was picked up one time. The chain joins TRBV7-4 to TRBJ1-1; TRBD1 aligns across 7 bases. CDR1 and CDR2 (germline): SGHVT, SQSDAQ. The CDR3 totals 12 residues. V lost 4 bases to trimming and J lost 11 bases; unmatched junction nucleotides: 7. DNA for the CDR3: TGTGCCAGCAGCTCCGACAGGGTGCAGGCTTTCTTT. Protein: CASSSDRVQAFF.

The table lists this clonotype with a few counts. The chain links TRBV11-2 to TRBJ2-1, with TRBD2 matching 9 bases. The CDR3 length is 15 residues. The trim removed 5 bases at V and 6 bases at J, leaving 8 bases unmatched. The germline CDR1 and CDR2 sequences are SGHAT and FQNNGV. The CDR3 nucleotides are TGTGCCAGCAGCAGGGAACTAGCGGGCCCCAATGAGCAGTTCTTC. It yields the protein CASSRELAGPNEQFF.

This clonotype has ten or more counts. The chain recombines TRBV7-2 with TRBJ1-4; no clear D gene. Trimming removed 5 bases at V and 2 bases at J, with 9 bases between. Germline-derived CDR1 and CDR2 are SGHTA and FQGNSA. This CDR3 comprises 14 residues. This chain's CDR3 is CASSPRATNEKLFF. The CDR3 DNA follows: TGTGCCAGCAGCCCTAGGGCCACTAATGAAAAACTGTTTTTT.

The chain has TRBV6-1 and TRBJ2-5; D is possibly TRBD2 (6 bases). Trimming stripped 6 bases from V and 2 bases from J, with 16 bases between. This CDR3 comprises 15 residues. Looked up from germline, CDR1 is MNHNS and CDR2 is SASEGT. The CDR3 loop is CASRETARGQETQYF. CDR3 nucleotides: TGTGCCAGCAGGGAGACGGCCCGGGGGCAAGAGACCCAGTACTTC.

The chain carries TRBV6-2 or TRBV6-3 and TRBJ2-1, with D unclear. Germline lookup yields CDR1 MNHEY and CDR2 SVGEGT. The CDR3 runs to 15 residues. With 7 bases removed from V and 6 bases from J, the gap between germline ends came to 19 bases. CDR3 DNA sequence: TGTGCCAGCACACAAAAACCCGACTGGCCCAATGAGCAGTTCTTC. This codes for CASTQKPDWPNEQFF.

V is TRBV20-1 and J is TRBJ2-2; 7 positions match TRBD1. Germline values: CDR1 DFQATT, CDR2 SNEGSKA (reference sequence). The CDR3 is made up of 17 amino acids. V lost 4 bases to trimming and J lost 4 bases; unmatched junction nucleotides: 15. The CDR3 sequence is CSANKIGTAPGTGELFF. CDR3 DNA: TGCAGTGCTAATAAAATCGGGACAGCTCCGGGCACCGGGGAGCTGTTTTTT.

The chain uses TRBV28 and TRBJ1-4; D gene ambiguous. Trimming took 6 bases from V and 3 from J, leaving 11 bases between them. Germline loops: CDR1 MDHEN, CDR2 SYDVKM. The length of the CDR3 is 14 residues. This CDR3 is CASRKTKSNEKLFF. As DNA, the CDR3 is TGTGCCAGCAGAAAAACAAAGTCTAATGAAAAACTGTTTTTT.

V usage is TRBV7-9 and J usage is TRBJ2-1; tentatively, D is TRBD2 (5 bases). Trimming took 6 bases from V and 4 from J, leaving 19 bases between them. Germline CDR1 SEHNR, CDR2 FQNEAQ (reference sequence). This CDR3 spans 16 amino acids. The CDR3 DNA sequence: TGTGCCAGCAGGTTAACGGGGTCCTCGAAATACAATGAGCAGTTCTTC. This gives the protein CASRLTGSSKYNEQFF.

This rearrangement joins TRBV28 to TRBJ2-1; 9 bases are shared with TRBD2. CDR1 and CDR2 (germline): MDHEN, SYDVKM. The junction had 11 bases not matched to a gene; V was cut back by 8 bases and J by 3 bases. The CDR3 is made up of 16 amino acids. Written as DNA, the CDR3 is TGTGCCAGCGGATTAGCGGGAGTGGGCCACTACAATGAGCAGTTCTTC. This encodes CASGLAGVGHYNEQFF.

This clonotype was counted a few times. The rearrangement joins TRBV15 to TRBJ2-7, with TRBD2 identical over 10 bases. The CDR3 is 14 amino acids. Germline V gives CDR1 LNHNV, CDR2 YYDKDF (reference sequence). Trimming took 3 bases from V and 4 from J; bases not matched to a gene: 3. This CDR3 is CATSRQTSGYEQYF. CDR3 coding DNA: TGTGCCACCAGCAGGCAGACTAGCGGGTACGAGCAGTACTTC.

This clonotype turned up a few times. The chain uses TRBV28 and TRBJ2-2, with 8 bases fitting TRBD2. This CDR3 is 14 amino acids long. V gave up 8 bases and J gave up 6 bases; unmatched junction bases: 8. CDR1 is MDHEN and CDR2 is SYDVKM in the germline V gene. The CDR3 DNA reads as TGTGCCAGCGCTCGACGGGAGGGACCCGGGGAGCTGTTTTTT. Translation gives CASARREGPGELFF.

This clonotype was observed at least ten times. The genes are TRBV7-2 and TRBJ2-5, with 12 positions matching TRBD2. The CDR3 length is 19 residues. Germline V gene lookup returns CDR1 SGHTA and CDR2 FQGNSA. The J segment lost 0 bases and the V segment lost 5 bases, leaving 13 bases of the junction unmatched. In nucleotides, the CDR3 is TGTGCCAGCAGCCCCGGGTCCCTAGCGGGGGGGGAGTACCAAGAGACCCAGTACTTC. Translated: CASSPGSLAGGEYQETQYF.

The chain couples TRBV3-1 to TRBJ2-3, with 10 bases matching TRBD1. CDR3 size: 18 residues. The J segment lost 2 bases and the V segment lost 3 bases, leaving 11 bases of the junction unmatched. Per the germline V gene, CDR1 is LGHDT and CDR2 is YNNKEL (reference sequence). Here the CDR3 DNA reads TGTGCCAGCAGCCAGGTTCTTGCCGGGACAGGGGCCACAGATACGCAGTATTTT. It encodes CASSQVLAGTGATDTQYF.

The genes are TRBV12-3 or TRBV12-4 and TRBJ1-1; D remains ambiguous. V was trimmed by 6 bases and J by 4 bases, leaving 12 bases between them. There are 13 residues in the CDR3. The CDR3 region has the DNA TGTGCCAGCAGCACCCGGGGAGGCACTGAAGCTTTCTTT. Encoded protein: CASSTRGGTEAFF.

This clonotype was seen a handful of times. The chain links TRBV10-3 to TRBJ2-1; unclear D gene. Germline V CDR1 and CDR2: ENHRY, SYGVKD. The CDR3 is made up of 13 amino acids. V lost 11 bases to trimming and J lost 5 bases, with 16 bases between them. The CDR3 sequence: CASSERDDNEQFF. Written as DNA, the CDR3 is TGTGCCTCCAGCGAAAGAGACGACAATGAGCAGTTCTTC.

This clonotype turned up a few times. The rearrangement links TRBV28 to TRBJ2-7; D call uncertain. This CDR3 spans 10 amino acids. V shed 4 bases and J shed 4 bases, with 2 bases lying between them. Germline assignment: CDR1 MDHEN and CDR2 SYDVKM. CDR3 coding DNA: TGTGCCAGCAGTTATTACGAGCAGTACTTC. Translating gives CASSYYEQYF.

The CDR3 spells CASSFYGGGYEQYF. The CDR3 nucleotides read TGTGCCAGCAGCTTTTATGGCGGGGGGTACGAGCAGTACTTC. The chain joins TRBV7-6 to TRBJ2-7, with 8 bases fitting TRBD2. CDR3 size: 14 residues. The V gene's germline CDR1 is SGHVS and CDR2 FNYEAQ. Unmatched junction bases numbered 5, after V lost 3 bases and J lost 4 bases.

This chain joins TRBV6-6 and TRBJ1-1; the match to TRBD1 covers 7 bases. This CDR3 has 12 residues. Looked up from germline, CDR1 is MNHNY and CDR2 is SVGAGI (reference sequence). Trimming took 6 bases from V and 6 from J; bases not matched to a gene: 4. The CDR3 here is CASSPDRAEAFF. Written as DNA, the CDR3 is TGTGCCAGCAGCCCTGACAGGGCTGAAGCTTTCTTT.

The V gene is TRBV30, the J gene TRBJ1-2, with TRBD1 matching over 7 bases. The length of the CDR3 is 14 residues. V lost 0 bases to trimming and J lost 8 bases; unmatched junction nucleotides: 9. The germline V gene has CDR1 GTSNPN and CDR2 SVGIG (reference sequence). As DNA, the CDR3 is TGTGCCTGGAGTGTATTACAGGGGCGCGACGGCTACACCTTC. Amino acids: CAWSVLQGRDGYTF.

Only a few counts were recorded for this clonotype. The chain is built from TRBV28 and TRBJ1-5; D call uncertain. V lost 5 bases and J 6 bases, leaving 14 bases between the germline ends. The CDR3 extends over 14 amino acids. Germline CDR1 reads MDHEN; CDR2 reads SYDVKM. CDR3 loop: CASSTPVTGQPQHF. The CDR3, as DNA: TGTGCCAGCAGTACTCCGGTCACGGGTCAGCCCCAGCATTTT.

V gene TRBV19 combines with J gene TRBJ1-1; D possibly corresponds to TRBD1 (6 bases). CDR1 and CDR2 from the germline V gene are LNHDA and SQIVND (reference sequence). V was clipped by 1 base and J by 4 bases, with 13 bases between them. The CDR3 is 15 residues long. CDR3 amino acids: CASSIVFTGTTEAFF. In DNA, the CDR3 is TGTGCCAGTAGTATAGTTTTTACAGGGACCACTGAAGCTTTCTTT. The full variable domain, in which reference TRBV19 and TRBJ1-1 provide the parts outside the CDR3, is DGGITQSPKYLFRKEGQNVTLSCEQNLNHDAMYWYRQDPGQGLRLIYYSQIVNDFQKGDIAEGYSVSREKKESFPLTVTSAQKNPTAFYLCASSIVFTGTTEAFFGQGTRLTVV.

Only one count was recorded for this clonotype. V usage is TRBV7-6 and J usage is TRBJ1-1, with a possible D match to TRBD1 (5 bases). Germline V gene lookup returns CDR1 SGHVS and CDR2 FNYEAQ. V lost 5 bases and J 6 bases, leaving 19 bases between the germline ends. The CDR3 loop spans 15 amino acids. The CDR3 loop is CASSQSGGSRAEAFF. CDR3 sequence (DNA): TGTGCCAGCAGCCAATCCGGGGGGAGTCGGGCTGAAGCTTTCTTT. The entire variable domain, with the rest obtained from reference TRBV7-6 and TRBJ1-1, is as follows: GAGVSQSPRYKVTKRGQDVALRCDPISGHVSLYWYRQALGQGPEFLTYFNYEAQQDKSGLPNDRFSAERPEGSISTLTIQRTEQRDSAMYRCASSQSGGSRAEAFFGQGTRLTVV.

This clonotype was seen more than once but under ten times. V gene TRBV7-2 combines with J gene TRBJ1-2, with 7 nucleotides matching TRBD1. The CDR3 runs to 14 residues. CDR1 and CDR2 (germline): SGHTA, FQGNSA. Unmatched junction bases numbered 11, after V lost 5 bases and J lost 8 bases. CDR3 nucleotides: TGTGCCAGCAGCCCGTCCGGGACAGAAGGGGGCTACACCTTC. It codes for CASSPSGTEGGYTF.

The rearrangement links TRBV20-1 to TRBJ1-2; perhaps TRBD1 as D (5 bases). The ends were cut back, 6 bases at V and 6 bases at J, with 20 bases in the middle. Looked up from germline, CDR1 is DFQATT and CDR2 is SNEGSKA (reference sequence). The CDR3 contains 14 residues. The CDR3 DNA follows: TGCAGTGCCCAAAGGGCCGGGGGAGCGGATGGCTACACCTTC. Its protein is CSAQRAGGADGYTF.

This clonotype has just a few counts. The chain joins TRBV19 to TRBJ1-2, with 9 bases aligning to TRBD1. The V gene's germline CDR1 is LNHDA and CDR2 SQIVND (reference sequence). Unmatched junction bases numbered 12, after V lost 3 bases and J lost 7 bases. The CDR3 spans 16 residues. The CDR3, as DNA: TGTGCCAGTAGTATCTACAGGGGGCGCGATTCAGTTGGCTACACCTTC. Protein product: CASSIYRGRDSVGYTF.

This clonotype was detected a few times. The chain joins TRBV6-2 or TRBV6-3 to TRBJ2-5; D uncertain. The germline V gene encodes CDR1 MNHEY and CDR2 SVGEGT. CDR3 length: 14 residues. V was clipped by 6 bases and J by 3 bases, with 14 bases between them. CDR3: CASSTWAEKETQYF. CDR3 in DNA: TGTGCCAGCAGCACCTGGGCGGAGAAAGAGACCCAGTACTTC.

V usage is TRBV4-1 and J usage is TRBJ1-4, with 8 positions matching TRBD1. The CDR3 contains 15 residues. Germline CDR1 is MGHRA and CDR2 is YSYEKL. V shed 4 bases and J 7 bases; nucleotides not matched to a gene: 8. The CDR3 reads CASSLEGDRGEKLFF. CDR3 nucleotides: TGCGCCAGCAGCCTCGAAGGAGACAGGGGTGAAAAACTGTTTTTT.

At least ten counts were recorded for this clonotype. This chain links TRBV7-2 with TRBJ1-2; no clear D. Germline lookup yields CDR1 SGHTA and CDR2 FQGNSA. The V and J ends lost 5 bases and 0 bases respectively, with 10 bases between them. This CDR3 spans 14 amino acids. CDR3 residues: CASSGRTANYGYTF. The CDR3 DNA is TGTGCCAGCAGCGGACGGACGGCTAACTATGGCTACACCTTC.

The chain links TRBV6-6 to TRBJ1-1, with TRBD1 identical over 12 bases. With V trimmed by 5 bases and J by 11 bases, 12 bases remained unmatched. The CDR3 is made up of 15 amino acids. From germline, CDR1 is MNHNY and CDR2 SVGAGI (reference sequence). The CDR3 sequence: CASSVSGQGAGGAFF. The CDR3 DNA sequence: TGTGCCAGCAGTGTCTCGGGACAGGGGGCCGGTGGGGCTTTCTTT.

This clonotype showed up many times. The chain combines TRBV7-2 with TRBJ2-5; possible D gene TRBD2, 6 bases. The CDR3 runs 16 residues. V lost 2 bases and J 2 bases, leaving 15 bases between the germline ends. Germline V CDR1 and CDR2: SGHTA, FQGNSA. The CDR3 here is CASSLFGGGTQETQYF. CDR3 sequence (DNA): TGTGCCAGCAGCTTATTCGGGGGAGGTACGCAAGAGACCCAGTACTTC.